The rows below give T cell receptor beta chains drawn from one sample of a study of blood T cell repertoires in COVID-19. The protocol was immunoSEQ multiplex PCR, while the TCRdb copy is restricted to in-frame clones and leaves out a portion. Altogether 140,000 to 150,000 clones are present, 70% to 90% being singletons, with the ten largest covering about 2.6%. Sequencing was performed on peripheral blood. Receptors originate from a human donor with acute or convalescent COVID-19. The donor label of this sample is uncertain. The conserved cysteine and the conserved F or W are not part of the CDR3 here.

V	J	CDR3
TRBV7-9	TRBJ1-1	ASSLVGDSEAF
TRBV6-1	TRBJ1-2	ASSESQVGYT
TRBV2	TRBJ1-6	ASSGNRLSNNSPLH
TRBV6-2/TRBV6-3	TRBJ2-2	ASSYGTGLSGELF
TRBV7-8	TRBJ2-7	ASSTGLAGNRQQY
TRBV2	TRBJ1-1	ASSTESGAF
TRBV27	TRBJ1-2	ASSLSRAPKANYGYT
TRBV3-1/TRBV3-2	TRBJ1-1	ASSQGGAVWGTEAF
TRBV6-1	TRBJ1-1	ASSEARFVSEAF
TRBV28	TRBJ1-2	ASSRTNYGYT
TRBV11-3	TRBJ1-1	ASSARGMAEAF
TRBV5-4	TRBJ1-2	ASSFGTNPRGYT
TRBV19	TRBJ1-6	ASSPGLHNSPLH
TRBV6-1	TRBJ2-2	ASSEAQVTGELF
TRBV6-6	TRBJ2-3	ASSHSGSQDTQY
TRBV5-4	TRBJ2-3	ASSLGLQGAGDTQY
TRBV9	TRBJ1-3	ASSADRGPGNTIY
TRBV28	TRBJ1-5	ASAIGAFGGLSGNQPQH
TRBV6-5	TRBJ1-1	ASSYSTYRYTEAF
TRBV3-1/TRBV3-2	TRBJ1-2	ASSSDRANYGYT
TRBV11-3	TRBJ2-1	ASSLGGTGGYNEQF
TRBV19	TRBJ1-1	ASRGGNTEAF
TRBV6-4	TRBJ2-1	ASSAGQGFGQF
TRBV9	TRBJ2-1	ASSLDTYNEQF
TRBV10-3	TRBJ1-1	AISEGTDTEAF
TRBV12-5	TRBJ1-2	ASGLTGTYGYT
TRBV5-1	TRBJ2-3	ASSSPSGIVQGTDTQY
TRBV5-1	TRBJ1-1	ASSLGRDTEAF
TRBV10-3	TRBJ1-2	AISDPKTGWGIYGYT
TRBV28	TRBJ1-5	ASSHPDRGQGNQPQH
TRBV27	TRBJ1-5	ASSLRAGNQPQH
TRBV14	TRBJ1-2	ASSPLGQGFSDYGYT
TRBV7-9	TRBJ2-7	ASSLAGTYEQY
TRBV18	TRBJ2-3	ASSLGRLAGADTQY
TRBV5-1	TRBJ2-5	ASSPGLAGEETQY
TRBV19	TRBJ1-1	ASSVRQLRTLLFMNTEAF
TRBV9	TRBJ1-1	ASSEMGLNWGTEAF
TRBV4-3	TRBJ2-5	ASSPTSSGREETQY
TRBV18	TRBJ2-1	ASSPDSGSAYEQF
TRBV19	TRBJ2-1	ARPGLDHNEQF
TRBV19	TRBJ1-1	ATRRGQGNTEAF
TRBV18	TRBJ1-2	ASSATGVGGYT
TRBV11-3	TRBJ2-1	ASSLSLAEYNEQF
TRBV9	TRBJ1-2	ASSGSAGDANYGYT
TRBV6-2/TRBV6-3	TRBJ2-5	ASSYAGPETQY
TRBV20-1	TRBJ2-4	SASASGRAENIQY
TRBV2	TRBJ2-7	ASRATSGGSYEQY
TRBV6-5	TRBJ1-1	ASSHRDRVNTEAF
TRBV19	TRBJ1-2	ASSSGTGRTPYGYT
TRBV4-3	TRBJ2-6	ASSPSTASGANVLT